This T cell receptor beta chain was retrieved from a study of blood T cell repertoires in COVID-19. The length of the CDR3 is 13 residues. V lost 5 bases to trimming and J lost 12 bases; unmatched junction nucleotides: 12. Germline V gene data show CDR1 as LNHDA and CDR2 as SQIVND (reference sequence). Some clones are missing from TCRdb's copy, which holds only in-frame ones; the method was immunoSEQ multiplex PCR. Of some 120,000 clones listed, 70% to 80% are singletons. The specimen was peripheral blood. This receptor was identified in a human donor in a cohort sampled during active COVID-19. V is TRBV19 and J is TRBJ1-1, with TRBD1 identical over 7 bases. CDR3 protein: CASSDRASKTTFF. The CDR3, as DNA: TGTGCCAGTAGTGACAGGGCCTCTAAGACGACTTTCTTT.